The T cell receptor (beta chain) described here comes from a study of immune evolution from preneoplasia to lung adenocarcinoma. Study conclusions and caveats: Later-stage lesions appeared to have more T cells, more diversity, less clonality. Top clone frequencies peaked in normal lung, apparently declining through invasive adenocarcinoma.

Remarks on this clone: Its antigen is undetermined.

Sequencing was performed with immunoSEQ multiplex PCR; in TCRdb, only in-frame clones are kept and a portion is missing. The table includes roughly 10,000 clones, around 79% detected once. This CDR3 comprises 13 residues. V lost 0 bases, J lost 4 bases, and 9 bases lay in between. CDR1 GTSNPN and CDR2 SVGIG come from the germline V gene (reference sequence). The rearrangement joins TRBV30 to TRBJ1-2; D is possibly TRBD1 (6 bases). This receptor was taken from a person aged 55-79 years with lung adenocarcinoma. The material sequenced was FFPE minimally invasive lung adenocarcinoma tissue. As DNA, the CDR3 is TGTGCCTGGAGTGTACAGGGAGGCTATGGCTACACCTTC. It yields the protein CAWSVQGGYGYTF.